One TCR beta chain is described in this entry. The antigen is not known. The V and J ends lost 3 bases and 2 bases respectively, with 12 bases between them. This CDR3 contains 15 residues. The data were taken from a study of radiotherapy plus CTLA-4 blockade in lung cancer. Study-level background: Objective responses were documented in 15% to 20% of patients, with disease control in roughly 31%. General study points: Subsequent to radiotherapy plus ipilimumab, tumor-derived TCR clones underwent expansion in blood.

Clones were read by immunoSEQ multiplex PCR, and TCRdb kept only the in-frame ones, dropping some. Of roughly 130,000 clones detected, over 80% appear once; the ten largest clones hold 6.9%. The rearrangement uses TRBV5-3 and TRBJ2-4; D is possibly TRBD2 (6 bases). TRBV5-3 is an ORF; its function is uncertain. This specimen was peripheral blood, taken from a patient treated with radiotherapy plus ipilimumab. The TCR originated in a human donor with non-small cell lung cancer that progressed on radiotherapy plus ipilimumab. The CDR3 protein is CARSSNRGTKNIQYF. In DNA, the CDR3 is TGTGCCAGAAGCTCTAACCGGGGGACCAAAAACATTCAGTACTTC.